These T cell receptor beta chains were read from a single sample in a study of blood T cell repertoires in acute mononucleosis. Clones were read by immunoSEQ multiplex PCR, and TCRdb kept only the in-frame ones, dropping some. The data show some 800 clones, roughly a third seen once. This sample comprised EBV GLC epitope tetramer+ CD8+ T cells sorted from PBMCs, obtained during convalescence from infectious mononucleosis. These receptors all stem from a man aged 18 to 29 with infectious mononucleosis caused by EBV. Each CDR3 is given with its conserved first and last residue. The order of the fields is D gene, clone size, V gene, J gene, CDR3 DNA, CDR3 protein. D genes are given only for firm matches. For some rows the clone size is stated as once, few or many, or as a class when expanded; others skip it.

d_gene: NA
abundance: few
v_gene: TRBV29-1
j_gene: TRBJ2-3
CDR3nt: TGCAGCGTTGCCGGGACCCGCACATATTCGCAGTATTTT
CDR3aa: CSVAGTRTYSQYF

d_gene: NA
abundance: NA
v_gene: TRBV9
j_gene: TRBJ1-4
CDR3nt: TGTGGCAGCGACGGACAAGTTGCAACTAATGAAAAACTGTTTTTT
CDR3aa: CGSDGQVATNEKLFF

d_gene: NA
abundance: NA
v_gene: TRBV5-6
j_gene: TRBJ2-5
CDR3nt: TGTGCCAGCAGGTCGGACAAGTACCAAGAGACCCAGTACTTC
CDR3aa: CASRSDKYQETQYF

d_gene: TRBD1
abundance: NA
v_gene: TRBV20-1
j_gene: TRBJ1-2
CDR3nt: TGCAGTGCTAGGGACAGGGTTGGAAACACCTTC
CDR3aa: CSARDRVGNTF

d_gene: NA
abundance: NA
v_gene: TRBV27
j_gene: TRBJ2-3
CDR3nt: NA
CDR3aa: CASSLNGAQIRSIF

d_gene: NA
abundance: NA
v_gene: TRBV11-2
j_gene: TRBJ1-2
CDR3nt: TGTGCCAGCAGGTCCGGGGGCGCGGGGGGACCTAACTATGGCTACACCTTC
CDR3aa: CASRSGGAGGPNYGYTF

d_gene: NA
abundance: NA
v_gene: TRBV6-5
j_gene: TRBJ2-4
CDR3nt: TGTGCCTGCTGTTTCGGGACGGGCCACCAGTACTTC
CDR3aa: CACCFGTGHQYF

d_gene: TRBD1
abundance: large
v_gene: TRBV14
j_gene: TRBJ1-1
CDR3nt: TGTGCCAGCAGCCAAGAGTCCGGGACAGGGTGGAACACTGAAGCTTTCTTT
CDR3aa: CASSQESGTGWNTEAFF

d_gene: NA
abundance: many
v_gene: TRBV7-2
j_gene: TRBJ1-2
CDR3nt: TGTGCCAGCAGCTCCCTCGGGGCTAACTATGGCTACACCTTC
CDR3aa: CASSSLGANYGYTF

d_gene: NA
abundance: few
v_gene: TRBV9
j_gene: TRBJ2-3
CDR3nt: TGTGCCAGCAGTTTAAACGGGGGCACAGATACGCAGTATTTT
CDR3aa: CASSLNGGTDTQYF

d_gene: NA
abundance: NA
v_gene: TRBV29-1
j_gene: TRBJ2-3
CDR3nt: TGCAGCGTCGCTGGCACCCGCACAGATACGCAGTATTTT
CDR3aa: CSVAGTRTDTQYF

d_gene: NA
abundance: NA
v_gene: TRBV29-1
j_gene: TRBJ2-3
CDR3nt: TGCAGCGTTGCCGGGACCCGCACAGTTAGGCAGTATTTT
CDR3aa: CSVAGTRTVRQYF

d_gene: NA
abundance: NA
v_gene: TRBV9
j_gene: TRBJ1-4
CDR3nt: TGTGCCAGCAGCGACGGGAGAGTTGCAACTAATGAAAAACTGTTTTTT
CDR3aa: CASSDGRVATNEKLFF

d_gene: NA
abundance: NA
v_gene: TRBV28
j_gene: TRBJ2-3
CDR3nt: TGTGCCAGCAGGTCCGGGGGCACAGATACGCAGTATTTT
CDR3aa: CASRSGGTDTQYF